The 28 T cell receptor beta chains reported below all come from one sample, sequenced in a study of T-cell memory formation after mild COVID-19. TCRdb re-derived calls from the 5' RACE reads in MiXCR, one entry per CDR3 protein. The table has tens of thousands of distinct CDR3 sequences, 9.3% seen once. Sample: PBMCs or a T cell subset sorted from them (not recorded which). Every receptor here comes from an adult woman who had mild COVID-19 (a few samples of this study predate the infection). Cell type and time point are not known.

The sample holds many counts of this clonotype. The gene calls are TRBV27 and TRBJ2-6; 11 bases line up with TRBD1. Germline CDR1 and CDR2: MNHEY and SMNVEV (reference sequence). The V and J ends lost 5 bases and 2 bases, in that order; junction bases with no gene match: 5. The CDR3 extends over 17 amino acids. This CDR3 reads CASSPWTGGPGANVLTF. Written as DNA, the CDR3 is TGTGCCAGCAGTCCTTGGACAGGGGGCCCTGGGGCCAACGTCCTGACTTTC. Full variable domain (outside the CDR3, taken from reference TRBV27 and TRBJ2-6): EAQVTQNPRYLITVTGKKLTVTCSQNMNHEYMSWYRQDPGLGLRQIYYSMNVEVTDKGDVPEGYKVSRKEKRNFPLILESPSPNQTSLYFCASSPWTGGPGANVLTFGAGSRLTVL.

The table lists this clonotype with a few counts. V is TRBV5-1 and J is TRBJ1-4; 9 bases agree with TRBD1. V lost 4 bases to trimming and J lost 7 bases; unmatched junction nucleotides: 8. This CDR3 is built from 15 residues. Germline CDR1 is SGHRS and CDR2 is YFSETQ. The CDR3 DNA reads TGCGCCAGCAGCGCGGGACAGGGCTTGTCTGAAAAACTGTTTTTT. Translation gives CASSAGQGLSEKLFF.

This clonotype was seen only a few times. This sequence joins TRBV18 and TRBJ2-7; D ambiguous. The CDR3 runs to 13 residues. Trimming shortened V by 6 bases and J by 7 bases, and 16 bases separated the two germline ends. In germline, CDR1 is KGHSH, CDR2 LQKENI. The CDR3 protein is CASSPWAQVEQYF. The CDR3 DNA is TGTGCCAGCTCGCCTTGGGCCCAGGTAGAGCAGTACTTC.

By proportion, this clonotype is medium-sized. The J gene is TRBJ2-6, the V gene TRBV12-3 or TRBV12-4, with TRBD1 matching over 7 bases. With 4 bases clipped from V and 4 bases from J, the junction kept 4 bases outside the gene matches. This CDR3 is 15 amino acids long. CDR3: CASSSQTGGANVLTF. CDR3 coding DNA: TGTGCCAGCAGTTCCCAGACAGGGGGGGCCAACGTCCTGACTTTC.

This clonotype has ten or more counts. The rearrangement links TRBV29-1 to TRBJ2-7; 8 nucleotides align to TRBD1. V shed 4 bases, J shed 6 bases, and the junction held 8 bases outside the gene matches. This CDR3 spans 13 amino acids. The germline CDR1 and CDR2 sequences are SQVTM and ANQGSEA. The CDR3 DNA reads TGCAGCGTTGTTGAGGACAGGGTCGTCGAGCAGTACTTC. Amino acids: CSVVEDRVVEQYF.

This clonotype came up a few times. CDR3 sequence: CASSLPSGGPGDGEQFF. The CDR3 DNA reads TGTGCCAGCAGCTTACCTAGCGGGGGGCCAGGGGATGGAGAGCAGTTCTTC. The chain uses TRBV7-9 and TRBJ2-1, with 11 bases aligning to TRBD2. There are 17 residues in the CDR3. Germline CDR1 is SEHNR and CDR2 is FQNEAQ (reference sequence). V lost 2 bases to trimming and J lost 10 bases; unmatched junction nucleotides: 13.

The chain has TRBV9 and TRBJ2-1, with 11 bases that match TRBD2. The J segment lost 9 bases and the V segment lost 0 bases, leaving 20 bases of the junction unmatched. The germline gives CDR1 SGDLS, CDR2 YYNGEE. The CDR3 loop spans 20 amino acids. The CDR3 bases are TGTGCCAGCAGCGTAGGCCCCGGGGGTAGCGGGGGGGCCATCTCTACTGAGCAGTTCTTC. Encoded protein: CASSVGPGGSGGAISTEQFF.

This clonotype was picked up many times. The chain has TRBV3-1 and TRBJ2-7; D unclear. This CDR3 is 14 amino acids long. Per the germline V gene, CDR1 is LGHDT and CDR2 is YNNKEL (reference sequence). Trimming took off 2 bases at V and 2 bases at J, with 10 bases between the two ends. As DNA, the CDR3 is TGTGCCAGCAGCCAAACTGACCGAGCCTACGAGCAGTACTTC. Its translation is CASSQTDRAYEQYF.

This clonotype was seen at least ten times. The chain joins TRBV29-1 to TRBJ2-3, with 8 bases identical to TRBD2. Germline CDR1 is SQVTM and CDR2 is ANQGSEA. CDR3 length equals 11 residues. The J segment lost 5 bases and the V segment lost 5 bases, leaving 0 bases of the junction unmatched. The CDR3 nucleotides are TGCAGCGTTCGGGGGGGAGATACGCAGTATTTT. This gives the protein CSVRGGDTQYF.

This clonotype was detected only a few times. This chain links TRBV5-5 with TRBJ1-1; weak D call: TRBD1 (5 bases). The CDR3 is made up of 15 amino acids. CDR1 SGHKS and CDR2 YYEKEE come from the germline V gene (reference sequence). V lost 4 bases to trimming and J lost 1 base, with 14 bases between them. This CDR3 is CASSRTQVGNTEAFF. The CDR3 bases are TGTGCCAGCAGCCGAACACAGGTGGGGAACACTGAAGCTTTCTTT.

The chain recombines TRBV12-3 or TRBV12-4 with TRBJ2-1, with 10 bases aligning to TRBD1. This CDR3 contains 15 residues. Trimming took 5 bases from V and 4 from J; bases not matched to a gene: 5. CDR3 sequence: CASSPGTGVYNEQFF. The CDR3 DNA is TGTGCCAGCAGTCCCGGGACAGGGGTTTACAATGAGCAGTTCTTC.

The DNA of the CDR3 is TGTGCCACCAGCAGAGTCGGGGGAGTTGGAGATACGCAGTATTTT. Translated, it gives CATSRVGGVGDTQYF. V usage is TRBV15 and J usage is TRBJ2-3, with D tentatively TRBD2 (6 bases). Trimming removed 1 base from V and 5 bases from J, with 13 bases in between. CDR3 length: 15 residues. Per the germline V gene, CDR1 is LNHNV and CDR2 is YYDKDF (reference sequence).

This clonotype was observed a few times. This rearrangement joins TRBV20-1 to TRBJ1-5; D call uncertain. V was clipped by 1 base and J by 1 base, with 8 bases between them. CDR1 and CDR2 from the germline V gene are DFQATT and SNEGSKA (reference sequence). The CDR3 is 14 amino acids. This CDR3 is CSARADMSNQPQHF. CDR3 DNA: TGCAGTGCTAGAGCCGACATGAGCAATCAGCCCCAGCATTTT.

This clonotype was recorded many times. The chain has TRBV5-6 and TRBJ2-7; 7 bases are shared with TRBD2. V shed 1 base and J 4 bases; nucleotides not matched to a gene: 5. Germline V gene sequence: CDR1 SGHDT, CDR2 YYEEEE. This CDR3 is built from 14 residues. CDR3 protein: CASSLLGTKYEQYF. The CDR3 coding sequence is TGTGCCAGCAGCTTGTTGGGGACTAAGTACGAGCAGTACTTC.

This clonotype was observed many times. This chain joins TRBV6-6 and TRBJ2-5, with TRBD2 matching over 9 bases. CDR1 is MNHNY and CDR2 is SVGAGI in the germline V gene (reference sequence). J lost 5 bases, V lost 0 bases, and 22 bases had no gene match. CDR3 length: 21 residues. CDR3 amino acids: CASSYSIRRLAGAREGETQYF. The CDR3 nucleotides read TGTGCCAGCAGTTACTCGATCAGACGATTAGCGGGAGCCAGGGAGGGGGAGACCCAGTACTTC.

This clonotype was counted ten times or more. The chain links TRBV5-1 to TRBJ2-7, with TRBD1 matching over 11 bases. Germline trimming cut 3 bases from V and 6 bases from J; bases unmatched to any gene: 5. Germline assignment: CDR1 SGHRS and CDR2 YFSETQ. This CDR3 has 14 amino acids. The CDR3 is CASSSSGTGGEQYF. The CDR3 DNA sequence: TGCGCCAGCAGCTCTTCCGGGACAGGGGGCGAGCAGTACTTC.

The J gene is TRBJ1-2, the V gene TRBV19; TRBD1 is a possible D gene (5 bases). The germline V gene encodes CDR1 LNHDA and CDR2 SQIVND (reference sequence). The CDR3 loop spans 16 amino acids. The V and J ends lost 2 bases and 8 bases respectively, with 21 bases between them. The CDR3: CASSILPGRGVSGYTF. The CDR3 DNA follows: TGTGCCAGTAGTATACTACCGGGACGTGGGGTAAGCGGCTACACCTTC.

This clonotype was seen ten or more times. The genes are TRBV9 and TRBJ2-3, with 8 bases matching TRBD1. The V segment lost 2 bases and the J segment 6 bases; nucleotides outside the gene matches: 11. The CDR3 runs to 16 residues. Germline values: CDR1 SGDLS, CDR2 YYNGEE. This CDR3 is CASSVAATGVVDTQYF. The DNA for the CDR3 is TGTGCCAGCAGCGTCGCCGCGACAGGGGTTGTGGATACGCAGTATTTT.

The chain links TRBV30 to TRBJ2-1; 10 bases are shared with TRBD2. The CDR3 length is 13 residues. Germline V gene data show CDR1 as GTSNPN and CDR2 as SVGIG (reference sequence). With V trimmed by 4 bases and J by 6 bases, 3 bases remained unmatched. In DNA form, the CDR3 reads TGTGCCTGGACGAGCGGGGGGGCCAATGAGCAGTTCTTC. Protein: CAWTSGGANEQFF. Variable domain in full (rest from reference TRBV30 and TRBJ2-1): SQTIHQWPATLVQPVGSPLSLECTVEGTSNPNLYWYRQAAGRGLQLLFYSVGIGQISSEVPQNLSASRPQDRQFILSSKKLLLSDSGFYLCAWTSGGANEQFFGPGTRLTVL.

This clonotype appeared many times. This sequence joins TRBV20-1 and TRBJ2-7; D tentatively reads TRBD1 or TRBD2 (6 bases each). Germline CDR1 and CDR2: DFQATT and SNEGSKA (reference sequence). Trimming removed 2 bases from V and 3 bases from J, with 14 bases in between. The CDR3 covers 14 residues. The CDR3 sequence: CSARSQEGGYEQYF. CDR3 DNA: TGCAGTGCTAGAAGTCAAGAGGGGGGCTACGAGCAGTACTTC.

The sample holds a few counts of this clonotype. The V call is TRBV27, the J call TRBJ1-2, with 8 positions matching TRBD1. J lost 7 bases, V lost 4 bases, and 11 bases had no gene match. Per the germline V gene, CDR1 is MNHEY and CDR2 is SMNVEV (reference sequence). There are 15 residues in the CDR3. The CDR3 reads CASSSKGRGRGGYTF. For the CDR3, the DNA is TGTGCCAGCAGTTCGAAGGGCAGGGGGCGAGGTGGCTACACCTTC.

The CDR3 protein is CASSLMRNPNSYNEQFF. In DNA, the CDR3 is TGTGCCAGCAGCCTTATGCGGAACCCCAACTCCTACAATGAGCAGTTCTTC. The chain combines TRBV14 with TRBJ2-1; D call uncertain. CDR1 and CDR2 from the germline V gene are SGHDN and FVKESK. CDR3 size: 17 residues. The ends were cut back, 4 bases at V and 0 bases at J, with 16 bases in the middle.

This clonotype came up a few times. This sequence joins TRBV5-1 and TRBJ2-3; D remains unclear. From germline, CDR1 is SGHRS and CDR2 YFSETQ. The CDR3 has 14 amino acids. Trimming took off 0 bases at V and 6 bases at J, with 11 bases between the two ends. The CDR3 region has the DNA TGCGCCAGCAGCTTGGGCGACTCGGTGGATACGCAGTATTTT. Translating it yields CASSLGDSVDTQYF.

The rearrangement links TRBV7-2 to TRBJ2-7, with D tentatively TRBD1 (5 bases). CDR1 SGHTA and CDR2 FQGNSA come from the germline V gene. CDR3 length equals 14 residues. The germline V and J ends were trimmed by 3 bases and 3 bases, with 12 bases remaining between them. For the CDR3, the DNA is TGTGCCAGCAGCTTTCGGCAGGGAAGCTACGAGCAGTACTTC. Translating gives CASSFRQGSYEQYF.

This clonotype was detected only a few times. This sequence joins TRBV11-2 and TRBJ1-1; 8 positions agree with TRBD1. J was trimmed by 4 bases and V by 0 bases; bases with no gene match: 7. Germline CDR1 SGHAT, CDR2 FQNNGV. This CDR3 is 16 amino acids long. The CDR3 bases are TGTGCCAGCAGCTTAGATGGGACAGGTGGAGTCACTGAAGCTTTCTTT. The encoded protein is CASSLDGTGGVTEAFF.

This chain joins TRBV3-1 and TRBJ2-5, with D tentatively TRBD2 (9 bases). Germline assignment: CDR1 LGHDT and CDR2 YNNKEL (reference sequence). The CDR3 runs 16 residues. V lost 1 base to trimming and J lost 5 bases, with 17 bases between them. CDR3 sequence reads: CASSQASGDRWETQYF. CDR3 coding DNA: TGTGCCAGCAGCCAAGCTAGCGGGGACAGGTGGGAGACCCAGTACTTC.

This clonotype was counted ten times or more. The final CDR3 position lacks the conserved phenylalanine or tryptophan, pointing to a likely read error. The DNA is left out, because the CDR3 cannot be placed on it with certainty; the CDR3 is given as TCRdb lists it. J is TRBJ2-7 and V is TRBV20-1; TRBD2 is the table's D call and was not checked against the DNA. CDR1 is DFQATT and CDR2 is SNEGSKA in the germline V gene (reference sequence). A total of 10 residues make up the CDR3, ends included. CDR3 loop: CSARAPGPST.

This chain joins TRBV5-6 and TRBJ2-3; TRBD2 aligns across 8 bases. The germline V gene encodes CDR1 SGHDT and CDR2 YYEEEE. This CDR3 is 18 amino acids long. The junction had 10 bases not matched to a gene; V was cut back by 1 base and J by 0 bases. CDR3 amino acids: CASSLYAGGPPSTDTQYF. The CDR3 DNA follows: TGTGCCAGCAGCTTGTACGCGGGAGGCCCGCCTAGCACAGATACGCAGTATTTT.